This T cell receptor (beta chain) was sequenced in a study of post-analysis software for immune sequencing data. As for the study in general: Several disease courses (relapsing-remitting, secondary progressive and progressive-relapsing) of multiple sclerosis were included.

A word on this clonotype: Its antigen is as yet unknown.

General study results and limits: TRBV5-6, TRBV5-1 and TRBV20-1 were among four to six TRBV segments more frequent in patients than controls. F measure grouped same-batch samples tightly together. Diversity measured as normalized Chao1 was significantly lower in multiple sclerosis patients than in controls.

Each TCR beta cDNA library carried unique molecular identifiers. One entry per CDR3 protein, called by TCRdb with MiXCR from the PCR reads. The table includes 650,000 to 850,000 distinct CDR3 sequences, more than 45% detected once. Between the trimmed V and J ends, which lost 2 bases and 4 bases, there was a span of 13 bases. Germline-derived CDR1 and CDR2 are MNHNS and SASEGT. The CDR3 loop spans 15 amino acids. The origin of this receptor is a girl between 10 and 17 years old with multiple sclerosis. V and J are TRBV6-1 and TRBJ2-3; possible D gene TRBD2, 6 bases. Sequencing input: blood. The DNA of the CDR3 is TGTGCCAGCAGTGAACTGGAGGGGTCGGCAGATACGCAGTATTTT. This translates into CASSELEGSADTQYF.